The source of this T cell receptor (beta chain) is a study of post-analysis software for immune sequencing data. Study results and caveats: Comparison with controls showed significantly lower normalized Chao1 diversity in multiple sclerosis patients. Included in a set of 5 or 6 TRBV segments more frequent in patients than controls were TRBV5-6, TRBV5-1 and TRBV20-1.

A few counts support this clonotype. Its target is unknown. Trimming took 6 bases from V and 5 from J; bases not matched to a gene: 4. The CDR3 runs 15 residues. Built from TCR beta cDNA, the libraries had unique molecular identifiers in them. The T cell input of roughly 0.95 to 10 million gave around 450,000 cDNA molecules. TCRdb fed the PCR reads into MiXCR, producing one record per CDR3 protein. The table lists approximately 460,000 distinct CDR3 sequences, around 40% of them singletons. The rearrangement joins TRBV12-3 or TRBV12-4 to TRBJ2-5; TRBD2 agrees at 15 bases. The clonotype originates from a girl aged 5-17 years with multiple sclerosis. The sequenced material came from blood. Here the CDR3 DNA reads TGTGCCAGCAGAGGACTAGCGGGAGGGTTGGAGACCCAGTACTTC. Translating it yields CASRGLAGGLETQYF.